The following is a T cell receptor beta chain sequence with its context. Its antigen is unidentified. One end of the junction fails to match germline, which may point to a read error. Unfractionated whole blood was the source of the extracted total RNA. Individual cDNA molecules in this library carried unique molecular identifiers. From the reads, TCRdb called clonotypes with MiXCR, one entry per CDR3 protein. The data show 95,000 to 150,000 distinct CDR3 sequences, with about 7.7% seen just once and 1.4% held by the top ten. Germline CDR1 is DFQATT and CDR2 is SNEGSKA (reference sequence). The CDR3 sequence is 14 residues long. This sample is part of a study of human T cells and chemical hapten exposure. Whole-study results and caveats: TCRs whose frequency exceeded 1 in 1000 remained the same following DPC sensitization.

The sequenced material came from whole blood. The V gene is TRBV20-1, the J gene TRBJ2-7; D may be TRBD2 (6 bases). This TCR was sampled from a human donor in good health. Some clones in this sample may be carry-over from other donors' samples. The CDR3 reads CSADSRGSSFEQYF. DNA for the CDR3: TGCAGTGCTGATTCTCGGGGGTCCTCCTTCGAGCAGTACTTC.